These 21 T cell receptor beta chains came from one sample sequenced in a study of blood T cell repertoires in COVID-19 (dated by TCRdb to 2018 to 2020). The library was prepared using the immunoSEQ multiplex PCR assay. Here the immuneACCESS table is served through TCRdb, limited to in-frame sequences with V and J called. Missing clones are a known gap in these copies; in checked studies unresolved V genes cover under half, and the rest lacks a known reason. This sample is represented by approximately 200,000 clones; 84% of them were singletons. The ten largest clones represent approximately 2.9% of the sample. The sample comprised peripheral blood. The receptors here all came from a woman in her 30s who had recovered from COVID-19.

The V and J genes are TRBV6-4 and TRBJ2-7, with 16 nucleotides matching TRBD2. The CDR3 sequence is 20 residues long. The ends lost 6 bases at V and 3 bases at J; junction bases unmatched: 17. Germline V CDR1 and CDR2: MRHNA, SNTAGT. In DNA form, the CDR3 reads TGTGCCAGCAGGGACCACCCACCGGGACTAGCGGGAGGGCCTCACTACGAGCAGTACTTC. Its protein product is CASRDHPPGLAGGPHYEQYF.

V usage is TRBV12-5 and J usage is TRBJ2-5, with D possibly matching TRBD2 (6 bases). Per germline, CDR1 LGHNT and CDR2 FRNRAP. The ends were cut back, 2 bases at V and 5 bases at J, with 15 bases in the middle. CDR3 size: 15 residues. In DNA form, the CDR3 reads TGTGCTAGTGGTTTGATCCAGGGCCGGGAGGAGACCCAGTACTTC. Its translation: CASGLIQGREETQYF.

V and J are TRBV11-2 and TRBJ2-1; 14 positions match TRBD2. The V and J ends lost 5 bases and 7 bases, in that order; junction bases with no gene match: 7. CDR1 SGHAT and CDR2 FQNNGV come from the germline V gene. The CDR3 consists of 16 residues. CDR3 DNA: TGTGCCAGCAGCCCACCCGGACTAGCGGGAGGAAATGAGCAGTTCTTC. The encoded protein is CASSPPGLAGGNEQFF.

The chain recombines TRBV3-1 (or the pseudogene TRBV3-2) with TRBJ2-5; TRBD2 matches 14 bases. With 3 bases clipped from V and 2 bases from J, the junction kept 14 bases outside the gene matches. The CDR3 spans 20 residues. Germline V CDR1 and CDR2: LGHDT, YNNKEL (reference sequence). The CDR3 loop reads CASSQGRLAGGLDSQETQYF. In DNA form, the CDR3 reads TGTGCCAGCAGCCAGGGTAGACTAGCGGGAGGGCTCGACTCTCAAGAGACCCAGTACTTC.

In this sample, this clone turned up a few times. The chain links TRBV9 to TRBJ2-2, with TRBD2 identical over 8 bases. Germline trimming cut 3 bases from V and 5 bases from J; bases unmatched to any gene: 9. Germline assignment: CDR1 SGDLS and CDR2 YYNGEE. The CDR3 runs 16 residues. The CDR3 protein is CASSARGGFPTGELFF. The CDR3 DNA follows: TGTGCCAGCAGCGCCCGGGGGGGTTTCCCGACCGGGGAGCTGTTTTTT.

This chain joins TRBV5-1 and TRBJ2-1; 7 bases are shared with TRBD1. After removal of 3 bases from V and 1 base from J, the junction contained 1 base not matched to a gene. This CDR3 has 14 amino acids. The germline V gene encodes CDR1 SGHRS and CDR2 YFSETQ. CDR3: CASSSDRSYNEQFF. In DNA form, the CDR3 reads TGCGCCAGCAGCTCGGACAGGTCCTACAATGAGCAGTTCTTC.

V is TRBV10-3 and J is TRBJ1-4, with no clear D. Looked up from germline, CDR1 is ENHRY and CDR2 is SYGVKD. Trimming left V 4 bases short and J 4 bases short, with 16 bases between. The CDR3 sequence is 16 residues long. CDR3 nucleotides: TGTGCCATCAGTGGTACAGCCGTACAAAGTAATGAAAAACTGTTTTTT. This codes for CAISGTAVQSNEKLFF.

This clone was counted a single time. The CDR3, as DNA: TGCGCCAGCAGCCCCGGGGAACCTAACTATGGCTACACCTTC. Translating gives CASSPGEPNYGYTF. The chain combines TRBV5-1 with TRBJ1-2, with unresolved D. The CDR3 runs to 14 residues. The germline V gene encodes CDR1 SGHRS and CDR2 YFSETQ. Trimming removed 4 bases at V and 0 bases at J, with 10 bases between. Based on the CDR3 plus reference TRBV5-1 and TRBJ1-2, the full variable domain is KAGVTQTPRYLIKTRGQQVTLSCSPISGHRSVSWYQQTPGQGLQFLFEYFSETQRNKGNFPGRFSGRQFSNSRSEMNVSTLELGDSALYLCASSPGEPNYGYTFGSGTRLTVV.

The chain uses TRBV5-6 and TRBJ2-1; D is unclear. Germline lookup yields CDR1 SGHDT and CDR2 YYEEEE. V lost 0 bases and J 6 bases, leaving 13 bases between the germline ends. The CDR3 totals 15 residues. The CDR3: CASSLDSLFSNEQFF. CDR3 sequence (DNA): TGTGCCAGCAGCTTGGATTCCCTGTTCAGCAATGAGCAGTTCTTC.

The chain employs TRBV28 and TRBJ2-7; 7 bases agree with TRBD2. The V and J ends lost 5 bases and 2 bases, in that order; junction bases with no gene match: 12. Germline V gene data show CDR1 as MDHEN and CDR2 as SYDVKM. The CDR3 runs 16 residues. Here the CDR3 DNA reads TGTGCCAGCAGTATACCATTAGCGGGCCGCACCTACGAGCAGTACTTC. Encoded protein: CASSIPLAGRTYEQYF.

The chain has TRBV5-1 and TRBJ1-2; 7 bases are a match to TRBD1. CDR1 SGHRS and CDR2 YFSETQ come from the germline V gene. Trimming at V came to 3 bases and at J to 6 bases, leaving 8 bases not matched to a gene. CDR3 length: 14 residues. The CDR3 here is CASSSTGWGDGYTF. For the CDR3, the DNA is TGCGCCAGCAGCTCGACAGGGTGGGGGGATGGCTACACCTTC.

The chain links TRBV28 to TRBJ1-5; maybe TRBD1 (6 bases). This CDR3 has 14 amino acids. The V end was cut by 5 bases, the J end by 3 bases, with 11 bases between. Germline CDR1 MDHEN, CDR2 SYDVKM. CDR3 sequence reads: CASSHGGTNQPQHF. The CDR3 nucleotides read TGTGCCAGCAGTCATGGGGGCACCAATCAGCCCCAGCATTTT.

This clone was seen only once. This rearrangement joins TRBV6-5 to TRBJ2-6; no clear D. The CDR3 contains 15 residues. The germline V gene encodes CDR1 MNHEY and CDR2 SVGAGI. V was clipped by 8 bases and J by 0 bases, with 11 bases between them. CDR3 region: CASGPQISGANVLTF. The CDR3 region has the DNA TGTGCCAGCGGGCCCCAGATCTCTGGGGCCAACGTCCTGACTTTC.

This rearrangement joins TRBV2 to TRBJ1-1, with a tentative D call TRBD1 (6 bases). In germline, CDR1 is SNHLY, CDR2 FYNNEI. The ends were cut back, 7 bases at V and 3 bases at J, with 15 bases in the middle. CDR3 length equals 14 residues. This chain's CDR3 is CASKDTQGHTEAFF. The CDR3 nucleotides are TGTGCCAGCAAAGATACACAGGGACACACTGAAGCTTTCTTT.

The chain is built from TRBV3-1 (or the pseudogene TRBV3-2) and TRBJ2-5; D gene uncertain. Germline CDR1 and CDR2: LGHDT and YNNKEL (reference sequence). V lost 1 base, J lost 9 bases, and 9 bases lay in between. The CDR3 is made up of 12 amino acids. The CDR3 here is CASSQGEVAQYF. DNA for the CDR3: TGTGCCAGCAGCCAAGGAGAGGTGGCCCAGTACTTC.

This rearrangement joins TRBV5-1 to TRBJ2-1; 9 positions match TRBD2. The germline CDR1 and CDR2 sequences are SGHRS and YFSETQ. With 0 bases clipped from V and 8 bases from J, the junction kept 9 bases outside the gene matches. CDR3 size: 16 residues. CDR3 loop: CASSLAPSGISDEQFF. The DNA for the CDR3 is TGCGCCAGCAGCTTGGCTCCTAGCGGGATCAGTGATGAGCAGTTCTTC.

This clone was detected ten times or more. The gene calls are TRBV9 and TRBJ2-7; D perhaps matches TRBD1 (6 bases). The CDR3 runs 14 residues. Germline V gene lookup returns CDR1 SGDLS and CDR2 YYNGEE. V dropped 0 bases and J dropped 7 bases, with 14 bases sitting between them. CDR3 amino acids: CASSVEQGSREQYF. The DNA for the CDR3 is TGTGCCAGCAGCGTAGAACAGGGCTCTAGGGAGCAGTACTTC.

The chain employs TRBV5-6 and TRBJ2-2, with 10 bases fitting TRBD2. There are 16 residues in the CDR3. The trim removed 0 bases at V and 7 bases at J, leaving 6 bases unmatched. CDR1 SGHDT and CDR2 YYEEEE come from the germline V gene. CDR3 in DNA: TGTGCCAGCAGCTTGGCCAGAGCGGGAGGGATCGGGGAGCTGTTTTTT. Translating it yields CASSLARAGGIGELFF.

The chain links TRBV6-5 to TRBJ2-7, with TRBD1 matching 10 bases. The trim removed 8 bases at V and 3 bases at J, leaving 7 bases unmatched. This CDR3 has 14 amino acids. Per the germline V gene, CDR1 is MNHEY and CDR2 is SVGAGI. CDR3 DNA: TGTGCCAGCGGGTGGACAGGGGGGTACTACGAGCAGTACTTC. Its protein product is CASGWTGGYYEQYF.

This chain connects TRBV5-4 to TRBJ2-4, with TRBD1 matching over 7 bases. CDR1 SGHNT and CDR2 YYREEE come from the germline V gene (reference sequence). The CDR3 contains 15 residues. V gave up 5 bases and J gave up 4 bases; unmatched junction bases: 9. The DNA for the CDR3 is TGTGCCAGCAGAGGGACCCGGGACAGTAAAAACATTCAGTACTTC. It is translated as CASRGTRDSKNIQYF. Supplemented by reference TRBV5-4 and TRBJ2-4, the full variable domain reads ETGVTQSPTHLIKTRGQQVTLRCSSQSGHNTVSWYQQALGQGPQFIFQYYREEENGRGNFPPRFSGLQFPNYSSELNVNALELDDSALYLCASRGTRDSKNIQYFGAGTRLSVL.

The V gene is TRBV6-5, the J gene TRBJ1-6, with 8 nucleotides matching TRBD1. V lost 7 bases and J lost 5; bases outside the gene matches: 7. This CDR3 contains 15 residues. Germline V gene lookup returns CDR1 MNHEY and CDR2 SVGAGI. CDR3 nucleotide sequence: TGTGCCAGCATCCGCCTGACAGGGGATAATTCACCCCTCCACTTT. It yields the protein CASIRLTGDNSPLHF.